This T cell receptor (beta chain) was found in a study of T cells in localized non-small cell lung cancer. Study results and limitations: Uninvolved adjacent lung showed the highest T cell clonality, exceeding tumor. Detection in adjacent lung was observed for a median about 56 of the top 100 tumor clones. Heterogeneity cannot be ruled out, as sequencing used one tumor region only. An association was observed between higher blood T cell density and longer overall survival.

As regards this clone: Its antigen is not identified.

From germline, CDR1 is MGHRA and CDR2 YSYEKL. This CDR3 contains 14 residues. Trimming took 1 base from V and 7 from J, leaving 11 bases between them. Sequenced by immunoSEQ multiplex PCR; TCRdb stores in-frame clones only, minus some. The sample shows 39,000 or so clones, approximately 80% of them seen only once. This rearrangement joins TRBV4-1 to TRBJ2-1, with D possibly matching TRBD2 (5 bases). The material was PBMCs, obtained before any cancer treatment. The TCR was taken from a man between 40 and 75 years old with stage II lung adenocarcinoma. The CDR3 region is CASSQVGLANEQFF. The CDR3 nucleotides read TGCGCCAGCAGCCAAGTTGGTCTAGCAAATGAGCAGTTCTTC.